This T cell receptor beta chain derives from a study of immune characteristics of hereditary and idiopathic chronic pancreatitis. In the study overall: The study profiled local pancreatic immune cells and TCRbeta repertoires in hereditary and idiopathic chronic pancreatitis compared with control organ donor pancreases. The gDNA-based approach was selected because minimal in vitro experimental manipulation of pancreas-infiltrating T cells was involved. TCRbeta sequencing was performed on a few control pancreases, 7 hereditary chronic pancreatitis pancreases and about 6 idiopathic chronic pancreatitis pancreases.

Overall study outcomes, separate from this receptor: Compared with controls, both chronic pancreatitis groups had significantly higher TCRbeta repertoire diversity and lower clonality. Differences in Vbeta-Jbeta gene family usage, including TRBV10, TRBV19, TRBV23 and TRBV5, were found between hereditary and idiopathic chronic pancreatitis. Among about a dozen chronic pancreatitis patients, higher numbers of productive TCR rearrangements went along with higher disease severity scores, showing a positive correlation. Patient tissue was available only at the time of TPIAT, so disease duration differences may have influenced immune findings. Chronic pancreatitis caused by alcohol use was not included in the study.

Chronic pancreatitis pancreas tissue came from patients undergoing total pancreatectomy with islet autotransplantation (TPIAT). None of the chronic pancreatitis patients included in the study had a known history of diabetes. For TCRbeta sequencing, genomic DNA was pulled straight from bulk pancreas tissue, skipping any T cell sorting. No particular cause of disease was identified in the patients with idiopathic chronic pancreatitis. At two US centers, pancreas tissues from patients and organ donors were collected on a consecutive basis. The V end gives up 5 bases and the J end 6 bases, leaving 16 bases in the junction not matched to a gene. The germline V gene encodes CDR1 KGHSH and CDR2 LQKENI. The CDR3 starts with the cysteine, ends with the phenylalanine, and has 18 residues. The only DNA kept is the CDR3, 54 bases in frame from the first base. Library prep was done by the immunoSEQ multiplex PCR assay. The TCRbeta CDR3 region and neighboring sequences were amplified from pancreatic genomic DNA and then sequenced. The source study handled its data this way. Repertoire diversity was measured as a mean normalized Shannon-Wiener index, alongside productive clonality and productive rearrangement counts. The nonparametric Mann-Whitney U test was used to compare repertoire metrics between the control and chronic pancreatitis groups. CDR3beta sequences with identical amino acid composition and length across subjects were defined as shared clonotypes. The source is immuneACCESS, and TCRdb retained only in-frame sequences with V and J called. Part of the clones is not carried over; for the studies checked, unresolved V genes explain less than half of this, and the remainder is unexplained. D and trimming come from the DNA, and the V and J calls and clone size come from that table. The sample table lists about 2,000 clones, roughly 80% of them with a count of one. The ten largest clones represent roughly 17% of the sample.

Points on this clone: Its antigen has not been determined. No much larger clonotype is one base removed from it; base qualities were not supplied.

The V gene is TRBV18 and the J gene is TRBJ2-3, with 11 middle bases fitting TRBD2. Sequenced input: pancreas tissue with idiopathic chronic pancreatitis. This specimen's cell subset or site label, per the study, means: chronic pancreatitis without an identified cause. The sequence derives from a human donor with chronic pancreatitis. The CDR3 protein sequence reads: CASSWTSGTSGRADTQYF. The bases are TGTGCCAGCTCATGGACTTCCGGGACTAGCGGCCGCGCGGATACGCAGTATTTT.